Presented here are 2 T cell receptor beta chains from one specimen sequenced in a study of cytomegalovirus exposure and HLA in healthy donors. 60 Vbeta and 13 Jbeta primers were used in PCR. Clones were sequenced by immunoSEQ multiplex PCR, and TCRdb holds only the in-frame ones, with some missing. The sample consists of 150,000 to 250,000 clones, 82% of them appearing once. Source material: PBMCs. These receptors came from a boy between 2 and 10 years old in good health and CMV-seronegative.

The chain employs TRBV19 and TRBJ1-2; possible D gene TRBD1, 5 bases. Germline V CDR1 and CDR2: LNHDA, SQIVND (reference sequence). The CDR3 extends over 13 amino acids. V lost 3 bases, J lost 6 bases, and 11 bases lay in between. CDR3 protein: CASSIRRADGYTF. The DNA of the CDR3 is TGTGCCAGTAGTATCCGCAGGGCGGATGGCTACACCTTC.

V and J are TRBV12-5 and TRBJ1-1; D is undetermined. Germline CDR1 and CDR2: LGHNT and FRNRAP. Trimming removed 6 bases from V and 0 bases from J, with 11 bases in between. This CDR3 spans 14 amino acids. CDR3 DNA sequence: TGTGCTAGTGGGCGGGGAGGGTTGAACACTGAAGCTTTCTTT. This encodes CASGRGGLNTEAFF.